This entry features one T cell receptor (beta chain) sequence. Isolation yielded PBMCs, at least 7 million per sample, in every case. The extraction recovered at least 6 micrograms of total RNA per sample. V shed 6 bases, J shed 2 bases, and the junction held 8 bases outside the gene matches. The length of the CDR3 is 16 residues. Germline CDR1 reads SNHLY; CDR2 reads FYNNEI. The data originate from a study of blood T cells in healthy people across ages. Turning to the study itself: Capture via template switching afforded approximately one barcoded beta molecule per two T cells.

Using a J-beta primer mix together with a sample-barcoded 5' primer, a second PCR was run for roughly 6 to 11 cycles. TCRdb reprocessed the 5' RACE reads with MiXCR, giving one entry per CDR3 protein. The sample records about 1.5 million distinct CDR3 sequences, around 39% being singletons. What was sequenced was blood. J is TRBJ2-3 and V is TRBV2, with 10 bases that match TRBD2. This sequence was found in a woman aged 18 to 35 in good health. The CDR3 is CASSPLGLADTDTQYF. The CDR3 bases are TGTGCCAGCAGCCCCCTCGGACTAGCGGACACAGATACGCAGTATTTT. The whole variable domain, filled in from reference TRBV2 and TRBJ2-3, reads EPEVTQTPSHQVTQMGQEVILRCVPISNHLYFYWYRQILGQKVEFLVSFYNNEISEKSEIFDDQFSVERPDGSNFTLKIRSTKLEDSAMYFCASSPLGLADTDTQYFGPGTRLTVL.